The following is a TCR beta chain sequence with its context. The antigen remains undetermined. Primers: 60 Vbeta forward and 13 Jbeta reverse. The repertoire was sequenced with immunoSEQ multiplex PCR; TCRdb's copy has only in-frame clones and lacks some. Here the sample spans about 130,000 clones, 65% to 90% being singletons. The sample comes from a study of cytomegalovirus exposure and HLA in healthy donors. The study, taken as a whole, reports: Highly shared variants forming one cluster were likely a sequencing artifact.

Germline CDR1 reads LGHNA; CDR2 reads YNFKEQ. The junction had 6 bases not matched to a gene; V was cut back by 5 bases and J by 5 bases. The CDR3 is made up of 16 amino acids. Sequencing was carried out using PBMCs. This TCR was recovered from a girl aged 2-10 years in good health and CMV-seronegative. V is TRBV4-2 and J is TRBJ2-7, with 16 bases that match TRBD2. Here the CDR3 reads CASSAGLAGGVDEQYF. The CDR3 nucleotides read TGTGCCAGCAGCGCGGGACTAGCGGGAGGGGTCGACGAGCAGTACTTC.